These 26 T cell receptor delta chains came from one sample sequenced in a study of γδ T cells in repeated Plasmodium falciparum infection. TCRdb redid clone calling on the multiplex PCR reads using CATT. The table records 90,000 or so delta-chain clones, 0.98% of them present only once. Bulk repertoires came from Vgamma9/Vdelta2+ or Vdelta2-negative gammadelta T cells flow-sorted from PBMC. The sample was gamma-delta T cells from blood. The receptors stem from a pool of human donors (malaria-infected and uninfected, not separated).

This clone was seen a handful of times. The amino acid sequence in TCRdb belongs to a much larger clone and departs from this DNA's translation at residue 13, likely a sequencing read error; the sequence shown is translated from the DNA. The chain links TRDV2 to TRDJ1; 8 nucleotides line up with TRDD3. The germline V gene has CDR1 GEAIGNYY and CDR2 EKD. The CDR3 runs to 16 residues. CDR3 sequence (DNA): TGTGCCTGTGACCGTACTGGGGGTTTGTACACCGATAGACTCATCTTT. Translated: CACDRTGGLYTDRLIF.

This clone showed up just a few times. With a far larger clone one base away, a read error is the likely cause. At the DNA level, this CDR3 is encoded by other sequences in the same sample as well. The rearrangement joins TRDV1 to TRDJ1; D perhaps matches TRDD3 (5 bases). CDR1 and CDR2 from the germline V gene are TSWWSYY and QGS. The CDR3 has 19 amino acids. CDR3 sequence (DNA): TGTGCCCTTGGGGAGCCGCCGGGGGTTATCCCCCAGTACGCCGATAAACTCATCTTT. The encoded protein is CALGEPPGVIPQYADKLIF.

This clone appeared a few times. The TCRdb protein, from a much larger clone, departs from this DNA's translation at residue 18, likely by read error; the protein shown derives from the DNA. V usage is TRDV2 and J usage is TRDJ1, with 13 bases that match TRDD3. TCRdb is silent on the J gene; assignment here came from matching the DNA to germline. Germline values: CDR1 GEAIGNYY, CDR2 EKD. This CDR3 is built from 22 residues. The J segment lost 7 bases and the V segment lost 0 bases, leaving 25 bases of the junction unmatched. The CDR3 reads CACDTGYWGIRTLPTFSGKLIF. For the CDR3, the DNA is TGTGCCTGTGACACCGGTTACTGGGGGATACGCACCCTACCGACGTTTTCCGGTAAACTCATCTTT.

This clone appeared a few times. TCRdb's listed protein matches a much larger clone and diverges from this DNA's translation at residue 8, likely through a read error; the protein shown comes from the DNA. The V call is TRDV2, the J call TRDJ1; 7 nucleotides match TRDD3. As TCRdb names no J gene, one was assigned here on the basis of a DNA match to germline. The CDR3 length is 16 residues. Trimming cost V 0 bases and J 2 bases; bases outside gene matches: 8. CDR1 and CDR2 (germline): GEAIGNYY, EKD. Here the CDR3 reads CACDTGLPGDTDKLIF. The DNA for the CDR3 is TGTGCCTGTGACACCGGACTACCGGGGGATACCGATAAACTCATCTTT.

Comment on this clone: This probably arose from a read error, given a far larger clone one base away. The same CDR3 is also encoded by other DNA sequences in this sample. The rearrangement links TRDV2 to TRDJ1, with TRDD3 matching 9 bases. The J gene, left out of TCRdb, was set here by checking the DNA against germline. The germline CDR1 and CDR2 sequences are GEAIGNYY and EKD. This CDR3 comprises 15 residues. The CDR3 reads CACEPLGDYTDKLIF. CDR3 DNA sequence: TGTGCCTGTGAGCCTCTGGGGGATTACACTGATAAACTCATCTTT.

A remark on this clone: The protein TCRdb gives is from a much larger clone and does not agree with this DNA's translation at residue 15, likely a read error; the protein shown here comes from the DNA. The CDR3 loop is CACDTLHARSEYTDNLIF. Here the CDR3 DNA reads TGTGCCTGTGACACTTTGCACGCGCGGAGTGAGTACACCGATAACCTCATCTTT. There is no J gene call, but TRDV2 is given as the V gene; the table's D call, TRDD3, has no DNA check behind it. This CDR3 is built from 18 residues. Germline CDR1 and CDR2: GEAIGNYY and EKD.

This clone occurred a few times. With a far larger clone one base away, a read error is the likely cause. This sample also contains other DNA sequences that code for the same CDR3. The chain joins TRDV1 to TRDJ1, with 7 bases matching TRDD2. The CDR3 spans 20 residues. CDR1 is TSWWSYY, CDR2 QGS, per germline. Trimming cost V 4 bases and J 0 bases; bases outside gene matches: 20. The CDR3, as DNA: TGTGCTCTTGGGGCATCCCTGCTCGCCTTCCTCTACCCCTACACCGATAAACTCATCTTT. This codes for CALGASLLAFLYPYTDKLIF.

As concerns this clone: The TCRdb protein comes from a much larger clone and disagrees with this DNA's translation at residue 23, likely due to a read error; the protein given here is derived from the DNA. The V and J genes are TRDV1 and TRDJ3, with 13 bases aligning to TRDD3. Since TCRdb gives no J gene, matching the DNA to germline was used here to assign it. From germline, CDR1 is TSWWSYY and CDR2 QGS. This CDR3 has 26 amino acids. CDR3 sequence reads: CALGEQGGSTGGYEVFSSWDTRKMFF. The CDR3 region has the DNA TGTGCTCTTGGGGAACAGGGGGGGAGTACTGGGGGATACGAAGTATTTTCCTCCTGGGACACCCGAAAGATGTTTTTC.

This clone was detected only a few times. The TCRdb protein, from a much larger clone, departs from this DNA's translation at residue 16, likely by read error; the protein shown derives from the DNA. This chain links TRDV2 with TRDJ1, with TRDD3 matching 10 bases. Assignment of the J gene here rests on matching the DNA to germline, because TCRdb gives none. CDR1 GEAIGNYY and CDR2 EKD come from the germline V gene. The CDR3 has 19 amino acids. The CDR3 nucleotides are TGTGCCTGTGTCGGAAGGGTTGGGGGATACCAGCCCCCCACCGATGAACTCATCTTT. It translates to CACVGRVGGYQPPTDELIF.

In the case of this clone: This DNA's translation differs at residue 20 from TCRdb's protein, which comes from a much larger clone; a read error is likely, and the protein shown is translated from the DNA. The chain has TRDV1 and TRDJ1, with 8 nucleotides matching TRDD3. As TCRdb names no J gene, one was assigned here on the basis of a DNA match to germline. The CDR3 consists of 23 residues. Germline-derived CDR1 and CDR2 are TSWWSYY and QGS. CDR3 loop: CALGELALPNFQFGIRVTDELIF. CDR3 nucleotide sequence: TGTGCTCTTGGGGAACTAGCCCTACCCAACTTCCAGTTTGGGATACGCGTAACCGATGAACTCATCTTT.

About this clone: TCRdb pairs this DNA with a much larger clone's protein that differs at residue 9, likely a read error; the protein shown was translated from the DNA. The chain joins TRDV2 to TRDJ2, with D maybe TRDD3 (6 bases). V lost 0 bases to trimming and J lost 1 base, with 23 bases between them. Germline lookup yields CDR1 GEAIGNYY and CDR2 EKD. This CDR3 has 20 amino acids. CDR3 DNA: TGTGCCTGTGACACCCTTACTGGGAGATCGAGCAAAGATTTGACAGCACAACTCTTCTTT. Protein sequence: CACDTLTGRSSKDLTAQLFF.

This clone was found many times. The translation of this DNA and the TCRdb protein of a much larger clone differ at residue 6, probably owing to a read error; the protein shown here is translated from the DNA. The rearrangement links TRDV2 to TRDJ1; D remains ambiguous. The V gene lost 0 bases and the J gene lost 2 bases, with 12 bases spanning the gap. Looked up from germline, CDR1 is GEAIGNYY and CDR2 is EKD. This CDR3 is 15 amino acids long. CDR3 region: CACDTIATPTDKLIF. The CDR3 coding sequence is TGTGCCTGTGACACCATTGCTACCCCTACCGATAAACTCATCTTT.

This clone was seen only a few times. This DNA translates differently at residue 3 from the TCRdb protein, which is that of a much larger clone; a read error is likely, and the protein shown is the DNA's own translation. The rearrangement uses TRDV2 and TRDJ1; weak D call: TRDD3 (6 bases). There are 15 residues in the CDR3. Germline V CDR1 and CDR2: GEAIGNYY, EKD. The CDR3 here is CASDTVGGLGDKLIF. The CDR3 DNA sequence: TGTGCCAGTGACACGGTGGGGGGACTCGGCGATAAACTCATCTTT.

For this clone: A far bigger clonotype differs at one base, so this is likely a read error. Other DNA sequences from this sample encode an identical CDR3 as well. The V gene is TRDV2, but the J gene lacks a call; the table names TRDD3, a call not compared with the DNA. The germline gives CDR1 GEAIGNYY, CDR2 EKD. The CDR3 is made up of 11 amino acids. The DNA of the CDR3 is TGTGCCTGGGGGTACACCGATAAGCTCATCTTT. It encodes CAWGYTDKLIF.

Details on this clone: The amino acid sequence in TCRdb belongs to a much larger clone and departs from this DNA's translation at residue 12, likely a sequencing read error; the sequence shown is translated from the DNA. Here the CDR3 DNA reads TGTGCTCTTGGGGGCCACCTTCCTACCCTACTGGAGATCAGTAAACTCATCTTT. This translates into CALGGHLPTLLEISKLIF. The chain combines TRDV1 with TRDJ1; 9 bases fit TRDD2. The J gene was not available in TCRdb and was assigned here by matching the DNA to germline segments. Germline assignment: CDR1 TSWWSYY and CDR2 QGS. After removal of 4 bases from V and 7 bases from J, the junction contained 19 bases not matched to a gene. The length of the CDR3 is 18 residues.

A word on this clone: TCRdb records a much larger clone's protein for this DNA, with a difference at residue 4 that likely arises from a read error; the protein given is the translation of the DNA. The chain joins TRDV2 to TRDJ1, with 8 bases matching TRDD3. The J gene is not listed in TCRdb, so it was assigned here from a DNA match to germline. Germline values: CDR1 GEAIGNYY, CDR2 EKD. The CDR3 is 16 amino acids. Trimming removed 5 bases from V and 0 bases from J; junction bases left unmatched: 10. CDR3 bases: TGTGCCTGTGTCCGTACTGGGGGTTTGTACACCGATAAACTCATCTTT. This codes for CACVRTGGLYTDKLIF.

A note on this clone: The amino acid sequence in TCRdb belongs to a much larger clone and departs from this DNA's translation at residue 21, likely a sequencing read error; the sequence shown is translated from the DNA. There is no J gene call, but TRDV1 is given as the V gene; TRDD3 is taken as the D call from the table, unchecked against the DNA. This CDR3 region has 22 residues. Germline V gene lookup returns CDR1 TSWWSYY and CDR2 QGS. The CDR3 here is CALGKIPKDKILGDTRTDKLTF. In nucleotides, the CDR3 is TGTGCTCTTGGGAAGATCCCCAAGGACAAAATTCTGGGGGATACGCGCACCGATAAACTCACCTTT.

In regard to this clone: Since a far larger clone is one base different, this is likely a read error. This CDR3 is also generated by other DNA sequences in the sample. The genes are TRDV2 and TRDJ1, with 10 positions matching TRDD3. As TCRdb names no J gene, one was assigned here on the basis of a DNA match to germline. Germline assignment: CDR1 GEAIGNYY and CDR2 EKD. Germline trimming cut 4 bases from V and 2 bases from J; bases unmatched to any gene: 18. This CDR3 is built from 19 residues. The CDR3 DNA follows: TGTGCCTGTGATACCGTCCCAATGGTGGGGGATACAGGGACCGATAAACTCATCTTT. Encoded protein: CACDTVPMVGDTGTDKLIF.

This clone was seen only a few times. The TCRdb protein comes from a much larger clone and disagrees with this DNA's translation at residue 5, likely due to a read error; the protein given here is derived from the DNA. CDR3 amino acids: CACDIVGVGDTDKLIF. The CDR3, as DNA: TGTGCCTGTGACATCGTAGGGGTGGGGGACACCGATAAACTCATCTTT. J is TRDJ1 and V is TRDV2; perhaps TRDD3 as D (6 bases). TCRdb gives no J gene; it was assigned here by matching the DNA to germline. The CDR3 has 16 residues. Germline loops: CDR1 GEAIGNYY, CDR2 EKD. V lost 2 bases, J lost 0 bases, and 15 bases lay in between.

In the case of this clone: This DNA's translation differs at residue 10 from TCRdb's protein, which comes from a much larger clone; a read error is likely, and the protein shown is translated from the DNA. The chain recombines TRDV1 with TRDJ1; D remains ambiguous. Trimming pared 3 bases from V and 4 bases from J, leaving 18 bases between. This CDR3 spans 16 amino acids. The germline V gene has CDR1 TSWWSYY and CDR2 QGS. CDR3 loop: CALGDPLLTRLDKLIF. For the CDR3, the DNA is TGTGCTCTTGGGGATCCTCTACTTACGAGGCTCGATAAACTCATCTTT.

This clone was seen a few times. This is likely an artifact of a read error, given a far larger clone one base away. Other DNA sequences from this sample encode an identical CDR3 as well. No J gene call was made, and the V gene is TRDV1; the DNA was not compared with TRDD3, the D call given in the table. Germline V gene lookup returns CDR1 TSWWSYY and CDR2 QGS. The CDR3 runs 21 residues. CDR3 nucleotides: TGTGCTCTTGGGGAACTAGGGTTTCCTTCCTTCCTGGGGGGTTACACCGATAAACTTATCTTT. It translates to CALGELGFPSFLGGYTDKLIF.

A few counts support this clone. This likely reflects a read error, since a far larger clone is one base away. Other DNA sequences in the sample encode the same CDR3. The rearrangement links TRDV1 to TRDJ1; 7 bases agree with TRDD3. TCRdb gives no J gene; it was assigned here by matching the DNA to germline. Trimming at V came to 2 bases and at J to 0 bases, leaving 24 bases not matched to a gene. The CDR3 is 22 residues long. Germline lookup yields CDR1 TSWWSYY and CDR2 QGS. CDR3: CALGETGFPPTRGISYTDKLIF. As DNA, the CDR3 is TGTGCTCTTGGGGAAACCGGCTTCCCTCCGACTAGGGGGATTTCGTACACCGATAAACTCATCTTT.

Of note for this clone: For this DNA, TCRdb reports the protein of a much larger clone, which diverges at residue 4, most likely from a read error; the protein presented here is translated directly from the DNA. CDR3 DNA sequence: TGTGCTCTTGAGGACACCACCTCCAACGATAGTACCTACCTCTTCTCCTACTGGGGGATGTTGGGCGATAAACTCATCTTT. Translation: CALEDTTSNDSTYLFSYWGMLGDKLIF. The chain is built from TRDV1 and TRDJ1; 10 bases fit TRDD3. The J gene, left out of TCRdb, was set here by checking the DNA against germline. The germline CDR1 and CDR2 sequences are TSWWSYY and QGS. The CDR3 spans 27 residues. V lost 7 bases to trimming and J lost 4 bases; unmatched junction nucleotides: 45.

On this clone: A read error likely explains this, since a far larger clone differs by one base. Other DNA sequences in this specimen translate into the identical CDR3. The chain carries TRDV1 and TRDJ1; D call uncertain. The germline V gene encodes CDR1 TSWWSYY and CDR2 QGS. The CDR3 is 23 residues long. The CDR3 sequence is CALGEDPSPLYKSFSPYTDKLIF. The DNA of the CDR3 is TGTGCTCTTGGGGAAGACCCGTCCCCTCTCTATAAGTCATTCTCCCCGTACACCGATAAACTCATCTTC.

The sample holds many counts of this clone. The TCRdb protein comes from a much larger clone and disagrees with this DNA's translation at residue 3, likely due to a read error; the protein given here is derived from the DNA. The chain employs TRDV2 and TRDJ1; 9 nucleotides match TRDD3. The CDR3 extends over 17 amino acids. Germline CDR1 GEAIGNYY, CDR2 EKD. CDR3 nucleotide sequence: TGTGCCCGTGACACGCTGGGGATACGCGGGCACACCGATAAACTCATCTTT. This translates into CARDTLGIRGHTDKLIF.

Comments on this clone: This is likely an artifact of a read error, given a far larger clone one base away. Other nucleotide sequences in the sample specify the same CDR3. CDR3 DNA sequence: TGTGCCTGTGACACCTTGGGCCATACTGGGGGGTGGTACACCGATAAACTCATCTTT. Translated, it gives CACDTLGHTGGWYTDKLIF. The chain is built from TRDV2 and TRDJ1, with 8 bases identical to TRDD3. No J segment appears in TCRdb, so it was assigned here by matching the sequence to germline. V shed 0 bases, J shed 0 bases, and the junction held 14 bases outside the gene matches. Germline V CDR1 and CDR2: GEAIGNYY, EKD. This CDR3 is built from 19 residues.